Listed below are T cell receptor beta chains from one sample, sequenced in a study of CD8+CD57+ T cells in acquired aplastic anemia. In TCRdb, the reads were re-called with MiXCR into one record per CDR3 protein. The sample lists approximately 160,000 distinct CDR3 sequences; about half were seen once. Sequencing was performed on sorted CD4+, CD8+, or CD8+CD57+ T cells (not recorded which) from PBMCs. These receptors originate from a human donor with aplastic anemia. The CDR3 runs from the conserved cysteine through the conserved F or W. A D gene is named only where the DNA matches it firmly. Size values are once, few and many counts, or a class for expanded clones, and some rows have none.

size: few; D: TRBD1; V: TRBV10-3; J: TRBJ2-5; DNA: TGTGCCATCAGCGACAGGGGGTCAGGAGAGACCCAGTACTTC; CDR3: CAISDRGSGETQYF
size: many; D: TRBD2; V: TRBV7-8; J: TRBJ2-2; DNA: TGTGCCAGCAGCCCCGCTCGGGAGGGACGCACCGGGGAGCTGTTTTTT; CDR3: CASSPAREGRTGELFF
size: many; D: -; V: TRBV5-6; J: TRBJ2-5; DNA: TGTGCCAGCAGTTGGGACTTACAAGAGACCCAGTACTTC; CDR3: CASSWDLQETQYF
size: -; D: -; V: TRBV19; J: TRBJ1-6; DNA: TGTGCCAGTAGTATAGACCCCCCGGGGGCCATTAATTCACCCCTCCACTTT; CDR3: CASSIDPPGAINSPLHF
size: -; D: -; V: TRBV18; J: TRBJ2-2; DNA: TGTGCCAGCTCAGCGGACGGAAACACCGGGGAGCTGTTTTTT; CDR3: CASSADGNTGELFF
size: -; D: -; V: TRBV29-1; J: TRBJ2-7; DNA: TGCAGCGCCGAAACTGGAGGGGCGGAGCAGTACTTC; CDR3: CSAETGGAEQYF
size: -; D: -; V: TRBV11-2; J: TRBJ1-5; DNA: TGTGCCAGCAGCTTAGAGGGGGGAGGGCCCCAGCATTTT; CDR3: CASSLEGGGPQHF
size: -; D: -; V: TRBV4-1; J: TRBJ1-3; DNA: TGCGCCAGCAGCCAAGATGGCGGTACAACTGGAAACACCATATATTTT; CDR3: CASSQDGGTTGNTIYF
size: -; D: -; V: TRBV29-1; J: TRBJ1-1; DNA: TGCAGCGTTGGGGGACGGATGTCAGCTTTCTTT; CDR3: CSVGGRMSAFF
size: many; D: TRBD1; V: TRBV6-2/TRBV6-3; J: TRBJ2-1; DNA: TGTGCCAGCAGGGGACAGGGGGCCGGCGAGCAGTTCTTC; CDR3: CASRGQGAGEQFF
size: -; D: -; V: TRBV24-1; J: TRBJ1-1; DNA: TGTGCCACCAGTGATCCGGACACTGAAGCTTTCTTT; CDR3: CATSDPDTEAFF
size: -; D: TRBD2; V: TRBV15; J: TRBJ2-3; DNA: TGTGCCACCAGCAGACTAGCGGGAGCGGTTGGTACGCAGTATTTT; CDR3: CATSRLAGAVGTQYF
size: many; D: TRBD2; V: TRBV7-2; J: TRBJ2-3; DNA: TGTGCCAGCAGTTTCTTAGCGGGAGGTACAGATACGCAGTATTTT; CDR3: CASSFLAGGTDTQYF
size: -; D: TRBD1; V: TRBV7-3; J: TRBJ2-7; DNA: TGTGCCAGCAGCTTAAAGGGACAGGGGGTCGGAGGGCAGTACTTC; CDR3: CASSLKGQGVGGQYF
size: -; D: -; V: TRBV29-1; J: TRBJ2-1; DNA: TGCAGCGCGGGAAAAAATGAGCAGTTCTTC; CDR3: CSAGKNEQFF
size: -; D: TRBD2; V: TRBV5-6; J: TRBJ2-5; DNA: TGTGCCAGCAGCTTCTCACTAGCGCGACAGGAGACCCAGTACTTC; CDR3: CASSFSLARQETQYF
size: many; D: -; V: TRBV9; J: TRBJ1-1; DNA: TGTGCCAGCAGCCCCAGCGGGGGAGGTACTGAAGCTTTCTTT; CDR3: CASSPSGGGTEAFF